Listed here are 13 T cell receptor beta chains from one sample, sequenced in a study of PD-1 blockade in classical Hodgkin lymphoma. Clones were sequenced by immunoSEQ multiplex PCR, and TCRdb holds only the in-frame ones, with some missing. Of some 90,000 clones listed, nearly 85% are singletons. Noted time point: cycle 4 day 1 (C4D1), after five to seven weeks of nivolumab. All the patients suffered relapse after autologous stem cell transplantation, and brentuximab vedotin exposure differed. Sequencing used peripheral blood mononuclear cells (PBMCs), obtained before the fourth cycle of nivolumab. These receptors were collected from a human donor with classical Hodgkin lymphoma.

The gene calls are TRBV6-1 and TRBJ2-7; a weak D match, TRBD1 (6 bases). Deletions cut 1 base from V and 2 bases from J, with 12 bases between. The CDR3 consists of 15 residues. Germline assignment: CDR1 MNHNS and CDR2 SASEGT. The DNA for the CDR3 is TGTGCCAGCAGTGAAGGACCGGACAGAACCTACGAGCAGTACTTC. The encoded protein is CASSEGPDRTYEQYF.

This chain links TRBV20-1 with TRBJ2-3; D is perhaps TRBD2 (5 bases). The germline V and J ends were trimmed by 6 bases and 13 bases, with 17 bases remaining between them. CDR3 size: 11 residues. The germline V gene has CDR1 DFQATT and CDR2 SNEGSKA (reference sequence). The CDR3 DNA reads as TGCAGTGCACGGCAGGAGGCCTCCGAGTATTTT. Its translation: CSARQEASEYF.

The V call is TRBV10-3, the J call TRBJ2-1; D ambiguous. This CDR3 has 11 amino acids. In germline, CDR1 is ENHRY, CDR2 SYGVKD. The ends were cut back, 6 bases at V and 10 bases at J, with 10 bases in the middle. The CDR3 sequence is CAISLLEEQFF. CDR3 coding DNA: TGTGCCATCAGCCTGCTAGAGGAGCAGTTCTTC.

The gene calls are TRBV4-3 and TRBJ2-5, with 12 bases fitting TRBD1. V trimming: 3 bases; J trimming: 1 base; junction bases outside the gene matches: 0. Germline CDR1 LGHNA, CDR2 YSLEER. The CDR3 loop spans 15 amino acids. CDR3 region: CASSQGQGAQETQYF. The DNA for the CDR3 is TGCGCCAGCAGCCAGGGACAGGGGGCCCAAGAGACCCAGTACTTC.

V is TRBV5-6 and J is TRBJ2-2, with D uncertain. Germline CDR1 and CDR2: SGHDT and YYEEEE. CDR3 size: 14 residues. With 2 bases removed from V and 2 bases from J, the gap between germline ends came to 7 bases. The CDR3: CASSLGLNTGELFF. As DNA, the CDR3 is TGTGCCAGCAGCTTAGGCCTAAACACCGGGGAGCTGTTTTTT.

The V gene is TRBV20-1, the J gene TRBJ2-1; D might be TRBD1 (6 bases). V was shortened by 6 bases and J by 9 bases, with 12 bases between the two germline ends. Germline V gives CDR1 DFQATT, CDR2 SNEGSKA (reference sequence). The CDR3 consists of 11 residues. CDR3 region: CSARRGGEQFF. The CDR3 DNA reads TGCAGTGCCAGAAGAGGGGGTGAGCAGTTCTTC.

V and J are TRBV19 and TRBJ2-5; D is undetermined. Germline CDR1 is LNHDA and CDR2 is SQIVND (reference sequence). Trimming left V 3 bases short and J 2 bases short, with 7 bases between. The CDR3 loop spans 13 amino acids. CDR3 DNA: TGTGCCAGTAGTATTACAGCTCAAGAGACCCAGTACTTC. Protein product: CASSITAQETQYF.

The V call is TRBV28, the J call TRBJ1-5, with 10 bases that match TRBD1. V gave up 4 bases and J gave up 6 bases; unmatched junction bases: 12. Germline values: CDR1 MDHEN, CDR2 SYDVKM. There are 17 residues in the CDR3. CDR3 bases: TGTGCCAGCAGTTCCACAGACTGGGGACAGGGGAGTCAGCCCCAGCATTTT. Protein sequence: CASSSTDWGQGSQPQHF.

The V and J genes are TRBV19 and TRBJ2-3, with 9 positions matching TRBD2. Germline assignment: CDR1 LNHDA and CDR2 SQIVND (reference sequence). This CDR3 comprises 17 residues. The V and J ends lost 5 bases and 0 bases, in that order; junction bases with no gene match: 9. CDR3 amino acids: CASSGGSTSGSTDTQYF. For the CDR3, the DNA is TGTGCCAGTAGTGGCGGATCCACTAGCGGGAGCACAGATACGCAGTATTTT.

This chain joins TRBV5-1 and TRBJ2-5; 11 nucleotides match TRBD2. Per the germline V gene, CDR1 is SGHRS and CDR2 is YFSETQ. The V gene end was trimmed by 5 bases and the J gene end by 2 bases; junction bases not matched to a gene: 5. The CDR3 consists of 15 residues. CDR3 in amino acids: CASSLGTSGQETQYF. In DNA form, the CDR3 reads TGCGCCAGCAGTCTCGGGACTAGCGGACAAGAGACCCAGTACTTC.

This chain joins TRBV29-1 and TRBJ1-4; possible D gene TRBD1, 6 bases. The CDR3 extends over 13 amino acids. Germline V lookup: CDR1 SQVTM, CDR2 ANQGSEA. V lost 6 bases, J lost 8 bases, and 16 bases lay in between. CDR3 region: CSVNQGIGEKLFF. The CDR3 DNA sequence: TGCAGCGTAAATCAGGGGATAGGCGAAAAACTGTTTTTT.

The chain employs TRBV5-1 and TRBJ2-7, with D unresolved. Per germline, CDR1 SGHRS and CDR2 YFSETQ. The CDR3 runs 13 residues. Trimming cost V 3 bases and J 1 base, with 8 bases left between them. CDR3 in DNA: TGCGCCAGCAGCTCACACGTATCCTACGAGCAGTACTTC. This translates into CASSSHVSYEQYF. Full variable domain (remainder filled in from reference TRBV5-1 and TRBJ2-7): KAGVTQTPRYLIKTRGQQVTLSCSPISGHRSVSWYQQTPGQGLQFLFEYFSETQRNKGNFPGRFSGRQFSNSRSEMNVSTLELGDSALYLCASSSHVSYEQYFGPGTRLTVT.

The chain recombines TRBV7-9 with TRBJ1-2; possibly TRBD1 for D (6 bases). Trimming pared 4 bases from V and 6 bases from J, leaving 15 bases between. Germline CDR1 is SEHNR and CDR2 is FQNEAQ (reference sequence). The CDR3 totals 14 residues. The CDR3 protein is CASSSSQGRNGYTF. For the CDR3, the DNA is TGTGCCAGCAGCTCTAGCCAGGGGCGGAATGGCTACACCTTC.